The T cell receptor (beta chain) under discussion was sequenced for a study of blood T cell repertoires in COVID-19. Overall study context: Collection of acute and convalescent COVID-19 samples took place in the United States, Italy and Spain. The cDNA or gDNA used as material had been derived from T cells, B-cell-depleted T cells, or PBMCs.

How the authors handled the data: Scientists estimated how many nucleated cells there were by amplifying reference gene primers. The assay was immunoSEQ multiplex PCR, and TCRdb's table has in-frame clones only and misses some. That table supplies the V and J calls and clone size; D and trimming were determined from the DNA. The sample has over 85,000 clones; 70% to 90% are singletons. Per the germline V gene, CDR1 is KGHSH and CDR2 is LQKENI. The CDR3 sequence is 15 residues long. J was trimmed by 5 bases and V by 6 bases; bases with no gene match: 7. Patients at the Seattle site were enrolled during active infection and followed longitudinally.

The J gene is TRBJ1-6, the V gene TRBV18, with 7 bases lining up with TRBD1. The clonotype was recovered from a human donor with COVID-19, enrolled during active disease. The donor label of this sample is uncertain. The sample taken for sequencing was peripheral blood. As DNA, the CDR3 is TGTGCCAGCTCGATGGGCAGGGGGGATAATTCACCCCTCCACTTT. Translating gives CASSMGRGDNSPLHF. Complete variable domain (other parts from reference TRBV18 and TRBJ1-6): NAGVMQNPRHLVRRRGQEARLRCSPMKGHSHVYWYRQLPEEGLKFMVYLQKENIIDESGMPKERFSAEFPKEGPSILRIQQVVRGDSAAYFCASSMGRGDNSPLHFGNGTRLTVT.